The clone carrying this T cell receptor (beta chain) was seen only once. Its antigen remains unknown. V was cut by 4 bases and J by 2 bases, with 9 bases left in between. The CDR3 is 13 residues long. Looked up from germline, CDR1 is LNHDA and CDR2 is SQIVND (reference sequence). This sample stems from a study of cytomegalovirus exposure and HLA in healthy donors. Study summary: Findings of an earlier analysis included about 100 million unique TCR beta sequences from 180 million or so T cells.

The PCR was carried out with 60 Vbeta primers and 13 Jbeta primers. The table came from immunoSEQ multiplex PCR; TCRdb's copy has only in-frame clones and leaves some out. This repertoire shows under 100,000 clones, roughly 70% found once; its top ten account for more than 13%. General study results and limits: Reports showed the classifier diagnosing cytomegalovirus status with high specificity and sensitivity. Roughly uniform depth of sequencing across donors was assumed in presence/absence analyses. Despite most TCR sequences being rare, some public TCRs occurred in many donors.

Material: PBMCs. The chain couples TRBV19 to TRBJ2-7; D unresolved. This TCR came from a woman between 50 and 59 years old in good health and CMV-seropositive. The CDR3 nucleotides read TGTGCCAGTAGTACACAGTGGCCCTACGAGCAGTACTTC. Its translation: CASSTQWPYEQYF.